The 16 T cell receptor beta chains given below trace back to one sample, sequenced in a study of T cell responses to AZD1222 COVID-19 vaccine. Some clones are missing from TCRdb's copy, which holds only in-frame ones; the method was immunoSEQ multiplex PCR. The sample has 85,000 to 110,000 clones; about 90% are singletons. Sequenced here: peripheral blood, sampled on day 0 of AZD1222 vaccination. The receptors come from an adult in good health.

This rearrangement joins TRBV28 to TRBJ2-7; TRBD2 agrees at 7 bases. The CDR3 covers 15 residues. In germline, CDR1 is MDHEN, CDR2 SYDVKM. V dropped 6 bases and J dropped 1; count of bases not matched to a gene: 9. CDR3 DNA: TGTGCCAGCAGCCCACCTAGCGGCCTATCCTACGAGCAGTACTTC. Protein: CASSPPSGLSYEQYF.

J is TRBJ1-2 and V is TRBV2, with D uncertain. Germline V gene sequence: CDR1 SNHLY, CDR2 FYNNEI. This CDR3 is 13 amino acids long. V was trimmed by 7 bases and J by 2 bases, leaving 11 bases between them. The chain's CDR3 is CASNIWGNYGYTF. In nucleotides, the CDR3 is TGTGCCAGCAATATTTGGGGAAACTATGGCTACACCTTC. Together with reference TRBV2 and TRBJ1-2, the CDR3 gives the full variable domain: EPEVTQTPSHQVTQMGQEVILRCVPISNHLYFYWYRQILGQKVEFLVSFYNNEISEKSEIFDDQFSVERPDGSNFTLKIRSTKLEDSAMYFCASNIWGNYGYTFGSGTRLTVV.

This chain joins TRBV5-1 and TRBJ2-1; perhaps TRBD1 as D (5 bases). The ends were cut back, 6 bases at V and 8 bases at J, with 15 bases in the middle. The CDR3 is made up of 13 amino acids. Germline V lookup: CDR1 SGHRS, CDR2 YFSETQ. CDR3 in amino acids: CASNRAGKYEQFF. DNA for the CDR3: TGCGCCAGCAATCGGGCAGGGAAGTATGAGCAGTTCTTC.

The chain combines TRBV6-2 or TRBV6-3 with TRBJ1-2, with 10 nucleotides matching TRBD1. The CDR3 consists of 15 residues. Germline V CDR1 and CDR2: MNHEY, SVGEGT. The trim removed 6 bases at V and 4 bases at J, leaving 8 bases unmatched. The CDR3 DNA follows: TGTGCCAGCAGCACCAGACAGGGGGCTATCTATGGCTACACCTTC. Its translation is CASSTRQGAIYGYTF.

The chain is built from TRBV5-6 and TRBJ1-6, with 7 nucleotides matching TRBD1. Germline CDR1 is SGHDT and CDR2 is YYEEEE. This CDR3 has 15 amino acids. Trimming removed 5 bases from V and 4 bases from J; junction bases left unmatched: 6. The CDR3 reads CASSSPGQYNSPLHF. CDR3 nucleotides: TGTGCCAGCAGTTCTCCGGGACAGTATAATTCACCCCTCCACTTT.

J is TRBJ1-1 and V is TRBV7-2; D remains unclear. Germline-derived CDR1 and CDR2 are SGHTA and FQGNSA. The CDR3 has 15 amino acids. Trimming stripped 2 bases from V and 1 base from J, with 11 bases between. CDR3 region: CASSLLPNPNTEAFF. The DNA of the CDR3 is TGTGCCAGCAGCTTACTCCCTAACCCGAACACTGAAGCTTTCTTT.

The chain links TRBV24-1 to TRBJ2-1, with D perhaps matching TRBD2 (6 bases). Trimming stripped 2 bases from V and 5 bases from J, with 18 bases between. The CDR3 loop spans 17 amino acids. Germline V CDR1 and CDR2: KGHDR, SFDVKD. In DNA form, the CDR3 reads TGTGCCACCAGTGATTCACAAGGAGCGGGCCCCGACAATGAGCAGTTCTTC. Protein product: CATSDSQGAGPDNEQFF.

The chain combines TRBV18 with TRBJ1-1, with D perhaps TRBD1 (6 bases). Trimming took off 2 bases at V and 4 bases at J, with 11 bases between the two ends. CDR3 length equals 14 residues. Germline V CDR1 and CDR2: KGHSH, LQKENI. CDR3 region: CASSPLGGGTEAFF. The CDR3 DNA reads TGTGCCAGCTCACCATTAGGGGGAGGCACTGAAGCTTTCTTT.

The chain joins TRBV7-9 to TRBJ1-2, with 7 positions matching TRBD1. The germline CDR1 and CDR2 sequences are SEHNR and FQNEAQ (reference sequence). J lost 4 bases, V lost 5 bases, and 7 bases had no gene match. This CDR3 contains 14 residues. Here the CDR3 reads CASSLRQGGYGYTF. CDR3 sequence (DNA): TGTGCCAGCAGCCTACGACAGGGAGGCTATGGCTACACCTTC. Looking up the rest from reference TRBV7-9 and TRBJ1-2 gives the full variable domain: DTGVSQNPRHKITKRGQNVTFRCDPISEHNRLYWYRQTLGQGPEFLTYFQNEAQLEKSRLLSDRFSAERPKGSFSTLEIQRTEQGDSAMYLCASSLRQGGYGYTFGSGTRLTVV.

The gene calls are TRBV13 and TRBJ2-7; D is perhaps TRBD2 (5 bases). The CDR3 sequence is 14 residues long. Per the germline V gene, CDR1 is PRHDT and CDR2 is FYEKMQ (reference sequence). V was cut by 1 base and J by 3 bases, with 10 bases left in between. DNA of the CDR3: TGTGCCAGCAGCTTAGCTCGAGGGAACTACGAGCAGTACTTC. It specifies CASSLARGNYEQYF.

This clone showed up just a few times. V is TRBV24-1 and J is TRBJ2-2; TRBD2 matches 12 bases. CDR1 is KGHDR, CDR2 SFDVKD, per germline. J gave up 4 bases and V 6 bases, and 5 bases lay outside the gene matches. The CDR3 is 16 residues long. The CDR3 loop reads CATSQTSGSATGELFF. The CDR3 bases are TGTGCCACCAGTCAGACTAGCGGGAGCGCCACCGGGGAGCTGTTTTTT.

V gene TRBV30 combines with J gene TRBJ1-2, with 7 bases aligning to TRBD1. The V gene's germline CDR1 is GTSNPN and CDR2 SVGIG (reference sequence). This CDR3 is 12 amino acids long. V shed 5 bases, J shed 8 bases, and the junction held 8 bases outside the gene matches. The CDR3 DNA sequence: TGTGCCTGGGACAGGGATTCAATGGGCTACACCTTC. Encoded protein: CAWDRDSMGYTF.

The chain couples TRBV30 to TRBJ2-7; TRBD2 agrees at 11 bases. The junction had 5 bases not matched to a gene; V was cut back by 5 bases and J by 2 bases. Germline CDR1 reads GTSNPN; CDR2 reads SVGIG (reference sequence). This CDR3 spans 14 amino acids. CDR3 nucleotides: TGTGCCTGGTCTCCGGGACTAGCGGCCTACGAGCAGTACTTC. Its protein is CAWSPGLAAYEQYF.

The chain recombines TRBV5-1 with TRBJ2-7; 8 positions match TRBD1. Germline assignment: CDR1 SGHRS and CDR2 YFSETQ. The CDR3 spans 18 residues. V trimming: 4 bases; J trimming: 5 bases; junction bases outside the gene matches: 20. The CDR3 DNA reads as TGCGCCAGCAGCCCGGAGGGGACCGGGACAGGCATTTTCGACGAGCAGTACTTC. This sequence encodes CASSPEGTGTGIFDEQYF.

The chain carries TRBV6-5 and TRBJ2-1; 14 nucleotides line up with TRBD2. V was pared by 4 bases and J by 9 bases, with 5 bases of the junction left unmatched. Germline V gene lookup returns CDR1 MNHEY and CDR2 SVGAGI. This CDR3 is 15 amino acids long. The CDR3 region has the DNA TGTGCCAGCAGTTGGGGGACTAGCGGGGGAGGTGAGCAGTTCTTC. Translation: CASSWGTSGGGEQFF.

The V call is TRBV19, the J call TRBJ1-1; no clear D. CDR3 length: 14 amino acids. V was shortened by 5 bases and J by 0 bases, with 10 bases between the two germline ends. Germline-derived CDR1 and CDR2 are LNHDA and SQIVND (reference sequence). The CDR3 DNA reads TGTGCCAGTAGTTGGGCACTATTGAACACTGAAGCTTTCTTT. Translated: CASSWALLNTEAFF.